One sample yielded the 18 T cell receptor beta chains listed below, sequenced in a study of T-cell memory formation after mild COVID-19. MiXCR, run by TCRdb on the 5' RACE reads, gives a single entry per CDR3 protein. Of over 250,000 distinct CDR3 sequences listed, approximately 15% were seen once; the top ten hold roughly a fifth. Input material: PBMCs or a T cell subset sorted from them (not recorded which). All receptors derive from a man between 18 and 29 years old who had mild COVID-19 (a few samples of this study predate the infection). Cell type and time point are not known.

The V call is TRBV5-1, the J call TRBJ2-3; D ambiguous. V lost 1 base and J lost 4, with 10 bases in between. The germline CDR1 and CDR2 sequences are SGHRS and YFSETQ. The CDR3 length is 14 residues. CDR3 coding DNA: TGCGCCAGCAGCTTGATCAGCGATCCAGATACGCAGTATTTT. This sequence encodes CASSLISDPDTQYF.

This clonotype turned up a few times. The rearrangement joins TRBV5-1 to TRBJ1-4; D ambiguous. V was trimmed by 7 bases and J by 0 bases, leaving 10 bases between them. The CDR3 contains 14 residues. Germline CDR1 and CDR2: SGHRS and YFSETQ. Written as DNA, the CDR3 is TGCGCCAGCGGGGAGCGTGCAACTAATGAAAAACTGTTTTTT. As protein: CASGERATNEKLFF. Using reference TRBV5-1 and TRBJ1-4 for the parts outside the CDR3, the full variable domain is KAGVTQTPRYLIKTRGQQVTLSCSPISGHRSVSWYQQTPGQGLQFLFEYFSETQRNKGNFPGRFSGRQFSNSRSEMNVSTLELGDSALYLCASGERATNEKLFFGSGTQLSVL.

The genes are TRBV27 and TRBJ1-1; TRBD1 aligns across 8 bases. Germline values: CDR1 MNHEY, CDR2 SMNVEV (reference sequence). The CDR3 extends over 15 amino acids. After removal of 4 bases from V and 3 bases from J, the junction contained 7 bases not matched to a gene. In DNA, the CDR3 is TGTGCCAGCAGTTCGACCGGGACAGGCTACACTGAAGCTTTCTTT. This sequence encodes CASSSTGTGYTEAFF.

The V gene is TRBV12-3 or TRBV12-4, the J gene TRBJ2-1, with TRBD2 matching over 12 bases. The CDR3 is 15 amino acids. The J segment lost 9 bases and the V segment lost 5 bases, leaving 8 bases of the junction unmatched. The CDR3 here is CASSPQTSGGSEQFF. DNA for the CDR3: TGTGCCAGCAGTCCCCAGACTAGCGGGGGAAGTGAGCAGTTCTTC.

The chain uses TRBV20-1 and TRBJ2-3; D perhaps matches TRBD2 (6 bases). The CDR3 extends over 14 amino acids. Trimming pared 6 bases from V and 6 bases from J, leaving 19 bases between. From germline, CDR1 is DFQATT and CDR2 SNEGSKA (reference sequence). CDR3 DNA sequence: TGCAGTGCCGAGATGGCGGGGCTATGGGATACGCAGTATTTT. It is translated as CSAEMAGLWDTQYF.

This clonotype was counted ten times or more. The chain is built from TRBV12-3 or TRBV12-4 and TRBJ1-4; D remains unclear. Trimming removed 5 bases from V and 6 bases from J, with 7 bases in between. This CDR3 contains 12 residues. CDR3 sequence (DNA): TGTGCCAGCAGTCTTGGCTATGAAAAACTGTTTTTT. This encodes CASSLGYEKLFF.

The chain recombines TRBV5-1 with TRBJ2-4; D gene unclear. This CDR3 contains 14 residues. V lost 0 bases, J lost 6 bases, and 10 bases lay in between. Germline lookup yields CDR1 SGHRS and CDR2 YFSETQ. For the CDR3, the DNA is TGCGCCAGCAGCTTGGAGGGCCACGGAAACATTCAGTACTTC. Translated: CASSLEGHGNIQYF.

The CDR3 sequence is CASRGFADTQYF. The CDR3 DNA reads TGTGCCAGCCGGGGGTTTGCCGATACGCAGTATTTT. V is TRBV7-2 and J is TRBJ2-3; D is perhaps TRBD2 (6 bases). Trimming took 8 bases from V and 6 from J, leaving 12 bases between them. Looked up from germline, CDR1 is SGHTA and CDR2 is FQGNSA. The CDR3 is 12 residues long.

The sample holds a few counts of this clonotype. This CDR3 reads CASSPTGAYNEKLFF. The CDR3 coding sequence is TGTGCCAGCAGCCCGACGGGGGCTTACAATGAAAAACTGTTTTTT. The chain recombines TRBV25-1 with TRBJ1-4; D might be TRBD1 (6 bases). The CDR3 has 15 residues. Germline V lookup: CDR1 MGHDK, CDR2 SYGVNS. The ends were cut back, 6 bases at V and 5 bases at J, with 16 bases in the middle.

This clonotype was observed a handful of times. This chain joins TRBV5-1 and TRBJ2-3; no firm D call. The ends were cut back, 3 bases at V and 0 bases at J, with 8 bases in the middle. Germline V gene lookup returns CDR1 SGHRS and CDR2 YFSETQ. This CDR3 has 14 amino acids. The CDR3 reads CASSSQLSTDTQYF. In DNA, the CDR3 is TGCGCCAGCAGCTCCCAGTTGAGCACAGATACGCAGTATTTT.

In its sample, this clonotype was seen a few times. CDR3 bases: TGTGCCAGCAGCCAAGTGGGTATCGACAGATATTCACCCCTCCACTTT. Its protein is CASSQVGIDRYSPLHF. V is TRBV3-1 and J is TRBJ1-6; perhaps TRBD1 as D (5 bases). V was cut by 1 base and J by 8 bases, with 15 bases left in between. Looked up from germline, CDR1 is LGHDT and CDR2 is YNNKEL (reference sequence). This CDR3 spans 16 amino acids.

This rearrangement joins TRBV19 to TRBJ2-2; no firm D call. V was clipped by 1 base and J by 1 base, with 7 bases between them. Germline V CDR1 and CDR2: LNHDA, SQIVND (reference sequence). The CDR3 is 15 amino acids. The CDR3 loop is CASSIGVLNTGELFF. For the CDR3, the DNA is TGTGCCAGTAGTATAGGTGTTTTGAACACCGGGGAGCTGTTTTTT. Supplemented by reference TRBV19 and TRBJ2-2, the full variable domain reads DGGITQSPKYLFRKEGQNVTLSCEQNLNHDAMYWYRQDPGQGLRLIYYSQIVNDFQKGDIAEGYSVSREKKESFPLTVTSAQKNPTAFYLCASSIGVLNTGELFFGEGSRLTVL.

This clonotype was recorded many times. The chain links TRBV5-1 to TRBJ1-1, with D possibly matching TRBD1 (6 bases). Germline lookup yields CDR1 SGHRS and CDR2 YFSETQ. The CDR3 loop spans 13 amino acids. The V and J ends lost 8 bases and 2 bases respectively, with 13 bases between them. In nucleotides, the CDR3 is TGCGCCAGTAATCTGGACAGCAACACTGAAGCTTTCTTT. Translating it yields CASNLDSNTEAFF.

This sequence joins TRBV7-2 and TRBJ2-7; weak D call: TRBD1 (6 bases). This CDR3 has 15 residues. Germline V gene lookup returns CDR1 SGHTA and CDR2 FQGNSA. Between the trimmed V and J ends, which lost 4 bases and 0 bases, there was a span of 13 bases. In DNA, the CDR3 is TGTGCCAGCAGCTCCGACAGGACCGTCTCCTACGAGCAGTACTTC. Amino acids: CASSSDRTVSYEQYF.

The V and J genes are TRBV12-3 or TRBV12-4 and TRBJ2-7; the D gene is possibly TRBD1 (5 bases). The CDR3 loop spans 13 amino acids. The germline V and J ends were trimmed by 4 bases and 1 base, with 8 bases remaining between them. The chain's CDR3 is CASSSGMSYEQYV. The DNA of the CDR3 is TGTGCCAGCAGTTCAGGGATGTCCTACGAGCAGTACGTC.

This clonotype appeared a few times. The CDR3 protein is CSVEHGLNTEAFF. The CDR3 DNA reads TGCAGCGTTGAACACGGATTGAACACTGAAGCTTTCTTT. This chain joins TRBV29-1 and TRBJ1-1, with D unclear. The CDR3 contains 13 residues. In germline, CDR1 is SQVTM, CDR2 ANQGSEA. Trimming pared 2 bases from V and 0 bases from J, leaving 7 bases between. Complete variable domain (other parts from reference TRBV29-1 and TRBJ1-1): SAVISQKPSRDICQRGTSLTIQCQVDSQVTMMFWYRQQPGQSLTLIATANQGSEATYESGFVIDKFPISRPNLTFSTLTVSNMSPEDSSIYLCSVEHGLNTEAFFGQGTRLTVV.

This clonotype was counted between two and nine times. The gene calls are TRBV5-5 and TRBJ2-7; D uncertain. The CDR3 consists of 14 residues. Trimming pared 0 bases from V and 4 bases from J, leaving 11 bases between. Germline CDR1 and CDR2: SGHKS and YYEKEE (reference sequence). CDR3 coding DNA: TGTGCCAGCAGCTTGGATGGGCTGAGATACGAGCAGTACGTC. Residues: CASSLDGLRYEQYV.

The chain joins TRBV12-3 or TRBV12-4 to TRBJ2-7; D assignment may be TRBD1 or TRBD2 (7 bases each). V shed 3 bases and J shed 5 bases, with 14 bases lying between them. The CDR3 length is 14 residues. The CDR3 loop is CASSFLPGGDEQYF. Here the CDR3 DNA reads TGTGCCAGCAGTTTTCTTCCAGGGGGGGACGAGCAGTACTTC.